The text below deals with one T cell receptor beta chain. This table comes from immunoSEQ multiplex PCR, and its TCRdb copy is limited to in-frame clones, with some not included. The repertoire holds 15,000 to 20,000 clones, with roughly 78% as singletons. The entry originates in a study of graft-versus-host responses after intestinal transplantation. Study summary: Each patient got anti-thymocyte globulin induction, then tacrolimus and steroids for roughly 3 years.

Tissue processing of the graft released intraepithelial and lamina propria lymphocytes from it. V trimming: 4 bases; J trimming: 7 bases; junction bases outside the gene matches: 13. The CDR3 length is 16 residues. Germline V CDR1 and CDR2: SGHNT, YYREEE (reference sequence). The source of this sequence is a human patient who received an intestinal transplant, so some T cells may come from the graft donor. The sample here was ileum tissue, taken 104 days after intestinal transplant. J is TRBJ1-5 and V is TRBV5-4; 8 bases fit TRBD1. The CDR3 sequence: CASSHRDRFLYQPQHF. In nucleotides, the CDR3 is TGTGCCAGCAGCCATAGGGACAGGTTCTTGTACCAGCCCCAGCATTTT.